The clone carrying this T cell receptor (beta chain) turned up a few times. At one boundary the junction diverges from the germline segment, which might be a read error. The sample is drawn from a study of identical twins. TCRdb re-called the 5' RACE reads with MiXCR, one entry per CDR3 protein. The sample holds 550,000 to 700,000 distinct CDR3 sequences, about 20% seen once. This CDR3 is built from 16 residues. Germline CDR1 is DFQATT and CDR2 is SNEGSKA (reference sequence). These data also formed part of another study, on T cells expressing NK-cell markers. That work adds: Researchers got TCR beta repertoires out of sorted CD3+CD56+NKG2C+, CD3+CD56+NKG2C- and CD3+CD56-NKG2C+ T cells. T cells sorted in several experiments were restricted to alpha-beta TCR T cells by an anti-gamma-delta TCR antibody.

Specimen: PBMCs. The sequence derives from a woman younger than 35 in good health. J is TRBJ2-5 and V is TRBV20-1; 9 positions agree with TRBD2. The CDR3 reads CSANAALAGSQGTQYF. The CDR3 DNA follows: TGCAGTGCCAATGCGGCGCTAGCGGGATCCCAAGGGACCCAGTACTTC.